This is a list of T cell receptor beta chains from one sample in a study of T cells after yellow fever vaccination. TCRdb re-derived calls from the 5' RACE reads in MiXCR, one entry per CDR3 protein. The sample shows around 310,000 distinct CDR3 sequences, approximately 3.9% of them seen only once. Specimen: PBMCs, collected 5 days after the yellow fever booster vaccination. These receptors were obtained from a man between 18 and 35 years old who received the YFV17D yellow fever vaccine. Both conserved end residues are part of each CDR3. D genes are given only for firm matches. Only some rows state a clone size, as once, few, many or a class for expanded clones.

j_gene,v_gene,d_gene,abundance,CDR3nt,CDR3aa
TRBJ2-1,TRBV5-1,.,.,TGCGCCAGCAGCATGGACAGAGGGCAGTACAATGAGCAGTTCTTC,CASSMDRGQYNEQFF
TRBJ2-2,TRBV10-1,.,many,TGCGCCAGCAGTCAACAGGGCCGGGGCACCGGGGAGCTGTTTTTT,CASSQQGRGTGELFF
TRBJ2-1,TRBV10-2,.,few,TGCGCCAGCAGTCCTGACAGGTACTCCTACAATGAGCAGTTCTTC,CASSPDRYSYNEQFF
TRBJ2-5,TRBV5-1,.,.,TGCGCCAGCGGTGCCTTGTTAGGGGTGGCGGAGACCCAGTACTTC,CASGALLGVAETQYF
TRBJ2-5,TRBV29-1,TRBD2,many,TGCAGCGCGACCTCGACTAGCGGGGGGGAGACCCAGTACTTC,CSATSTSGGETQYF
TRBJ2-3,TRBV7-7,TRBD2,few,TGTGCCAGCAGCTTAGGTTCGGCGGGGGGCGTAGATACGCAGTATTTT,CASSLGSAGGVDTQYF
TRBJ2-1,TRBV6-2/TRBV6-3,TRBD2,many,TGTGCCAGCGGCAGTCCGGGGGGGTCGCAGTTCTTC,CASGSPGGSQFF
TRBJ2-3,TRBV18,.,few,TGTGCCAGCTCACCCGCTTCCCAGGGGGATACGCAGTATTTT,CASSPASQGDTQYF
TRBJ2-7,TRBV2,TRBD2,.,TGTGCCAGCAGTCCTAGCGGGGGGACCTACGAGCAGTACTTC,CASSPSGGTYEQYF
TRBJ1-5,TRBV19,.,.,TGTGCCAGTAGTATCTGGGCCATCTCCAATAATCAGCCCCAGCATTTT,CASSIWAISNNQPQHF
TRBJ2-7,TRBV18,.,.,TGTGCCAGCTCACCTGGACACGCACCCTACGAGCAGTACTTC,CASSPGHAPYEQYF
TRBJ1-2,TRBV7-9,.,many,TGTGCCAGCAGCTTGGGGGGCGGGGCCGCCTATGGCTACACCTTC,CASSLGGGAAYGYTF
TRBJ1-6,TRBV7-9,.,few,TGTGCCAGCAGCTCGGGACGATATGATTCACCCCTCCACTTT,CASSSGRYDSPLHF
TRBJ1-4,TRBV28,TRBD1,few,TGTGCCAGCCTACCGGGACAGGGGGCGAGAGAAAAACTGTTTTTT,CASLPGQGAREKLFF
TRBJ2-7,TRBV6-5,.,few,TGTGCCAGCAGCCGCGACACGGGATTCTCCTACGAGCAGTACTTC,CASSRDTGFSYEQYF
TRBJ2-3,TRBV7-7,.,many,TGTGCCAGCAGCTATTCCAGCGCAGATACGCAGTATTTT,CASSYSSADTQYF
TRBJ2-7,TRBV19,TRBD1,many,TGTGCCAGTAGTTACTCCACAGGGGGAATCTACGAGCAGTACTTC,CASSYSTGGIYEQYF
TRBJ1-2,TRBV7-9,.,.,TGTGCCAGCAGCCCGAGGGGGGTTGGAAACTATGGCTACACCTTC,CASSPRGVGNYGYTF
TRBJ1-6,TRBV6-5,.,.,TGTGCCAGCGGACCTACCCTTCGGTCACCCCTCCACTTT,CASGPTLRSPLHF
TRBJ2-3,TRBV5-4,.,few,TGTGCCAGCAGCTTGTGGATGGATACGCAGTATTTT,CASSLWMDTQYF